This T cell receptor beta chain stems from a study of cytomegalovirus exposure and HLA in healthy donors. Overall study: Samples from HLA-typed donors yielded 65 million to 90 million unique TCRs in an early data release. Study-wide results and limits: It was in a later analysis that TCR association rates were seen to vary by HLA locus, highest for DRB1 and lowest for HLA-C. Association of a missense DCLRE1C variant with TCR beta V- and J-gene trimming was reported in a later analysis.

The ends lost 7 bases at V and 4 bases at J; junction bases unmatched: 12. This CDR3 is 15 amino acids long. Germline assignment: CDR1 MNHNY and CDR2 SVGAGI (reference sequence). PCR involved 60 Vbeta and 13 Jbeta primers. Only in-frame clones appear in the TCRdb table, and some are missing; sequencing was by immunoSEQ multiplex PCR. The sample consists of roughly 140,000 clones, 70% to 90% of them appearing once. In regard to this clone: The antigen is unknown.

The sequence was obtained from a young woman in good health and CMV-seronegative. Sequenced material: PBMCs. This chain joins TRBV6-6 and TRBJ1-2; 7 bases match TRBD1. CDR3 nucleotide sequence: TGTGCCAGCATCCTCTTTAGGGACAGCTCCTATGGCTACACCTTC. It yields the protein CASILFRDSSYGYTF.